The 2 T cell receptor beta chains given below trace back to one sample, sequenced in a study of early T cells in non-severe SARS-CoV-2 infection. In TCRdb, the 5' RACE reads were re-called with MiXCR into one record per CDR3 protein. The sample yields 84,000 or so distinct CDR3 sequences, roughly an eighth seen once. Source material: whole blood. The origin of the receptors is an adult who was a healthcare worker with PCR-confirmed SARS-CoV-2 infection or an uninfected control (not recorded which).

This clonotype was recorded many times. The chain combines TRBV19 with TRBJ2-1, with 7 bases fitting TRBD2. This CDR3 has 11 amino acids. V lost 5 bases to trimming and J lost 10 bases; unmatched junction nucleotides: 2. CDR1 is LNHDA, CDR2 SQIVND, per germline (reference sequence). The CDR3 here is CASSVSGEQFF. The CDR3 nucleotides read TGTGCCAGTAGTGTTAGCGGGGAGCAGTTCTTC.

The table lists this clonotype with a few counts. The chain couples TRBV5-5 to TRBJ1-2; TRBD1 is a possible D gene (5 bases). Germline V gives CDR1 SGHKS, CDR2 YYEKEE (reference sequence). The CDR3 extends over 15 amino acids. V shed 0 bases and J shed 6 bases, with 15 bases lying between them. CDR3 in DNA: TGTGCCAGCAGCTTGGATCCGCGGGGCACGGATGGCTACACCTTC. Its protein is CASSLDPRGTDGYTF.